In its sample, the clone carrying this TCR beta chain was seen a few times. Antigen unknown. These data belong to a study of blood T cells in healthy people across ages. Notes on the study in general: Observed TCR beta diversity per million T cells went down as age went up. This fall followed a roughly linear course with age.

The second PCR ran roughly 6 to 11 cycles with a sample-barcoded 5' primer and J-beta primers. Every cDNA molecule bore a tag from a template-switch adaptor containing 12 random nucleotides. TCRdb used MiXCR to reprocess the 5' RACE reads, holding one entry per CDR3 protein. The sample shows 800,000 or so distinct CDR3 sequences, roughly 25% of them seen only once. These data also featured in a second study, about T cells of mothers and their children. As that report states: In this cohort, donors were three healthy Caucasian mothers plus their six children. The study obtained over 8 million TCR beta CDR3 reads per mother and 3 million to 3.5 million per child.

This receptor was identified in a boy aged 5-17 years in good health. The specimen sequenced was blood.

DNA of the CDR3: TGCGCCAGCGGGGAAGGGGCGAGAAATGAGCAGTTCTTC. Its translation is CASGEGARNEQFF. The J gene is TRBJ2-1, the V gene TRBV5-1; a possible D gene is TRBD1 (5 bases). The CDR3 has 13 residues. Germline V CDR1 and CDR2: SGHRS, YFSETQ. Trimming left V 7 bases short and J 7 bases short, with 15 bases between.